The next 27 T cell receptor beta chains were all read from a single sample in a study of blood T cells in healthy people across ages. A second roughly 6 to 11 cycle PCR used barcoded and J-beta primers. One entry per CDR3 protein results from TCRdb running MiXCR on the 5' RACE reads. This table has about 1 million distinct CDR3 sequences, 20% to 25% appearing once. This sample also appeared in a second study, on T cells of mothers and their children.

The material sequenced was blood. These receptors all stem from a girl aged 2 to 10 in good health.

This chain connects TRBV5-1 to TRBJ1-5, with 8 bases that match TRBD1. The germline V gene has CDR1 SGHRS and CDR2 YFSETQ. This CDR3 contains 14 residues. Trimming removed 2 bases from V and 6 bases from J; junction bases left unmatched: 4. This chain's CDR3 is CASSLRTGSQPQHF. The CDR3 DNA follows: TGCGCCAGCAGCTTAAGGACAGGGTCTCAGCCCCAGCATTTT.

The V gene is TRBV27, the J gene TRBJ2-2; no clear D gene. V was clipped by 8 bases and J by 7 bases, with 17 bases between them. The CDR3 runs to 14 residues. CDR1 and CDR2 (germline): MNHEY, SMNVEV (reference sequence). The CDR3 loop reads CASSFDSEYGELFF. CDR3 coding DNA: TGTGCCAGCTCTTTCGACTCGGAGTACGGGGAGCTGTTTTTT.

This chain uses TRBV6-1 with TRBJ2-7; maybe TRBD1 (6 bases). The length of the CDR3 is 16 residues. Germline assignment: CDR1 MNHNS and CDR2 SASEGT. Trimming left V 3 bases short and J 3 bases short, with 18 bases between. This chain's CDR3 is CASSEETGPIDYEQYF. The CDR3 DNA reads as TGTGCCAGCAGTGAGGAGACAGGACCCATTGACTACGAGCAGTACTTC.

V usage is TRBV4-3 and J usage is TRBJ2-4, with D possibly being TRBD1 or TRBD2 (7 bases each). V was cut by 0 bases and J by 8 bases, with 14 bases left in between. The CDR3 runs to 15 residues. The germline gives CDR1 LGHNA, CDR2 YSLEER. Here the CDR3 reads CASSQDWDSGDIQYF. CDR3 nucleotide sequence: TGCGCCAGCAGCCAAGATTGGGACAGCGGGGACATTCAGTACTTC.

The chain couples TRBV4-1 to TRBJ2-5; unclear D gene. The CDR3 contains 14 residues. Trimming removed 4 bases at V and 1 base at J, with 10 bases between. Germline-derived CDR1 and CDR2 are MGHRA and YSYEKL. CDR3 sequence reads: CASSPHRAQETQYF. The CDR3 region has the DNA TGCGCCAGCAGCCCTCATCGGGCCCAAGAGACCCAGTACTTC.

CDR3 amino acids: CASSLSVSLNTEAFF. The CDR3 DNA reads as TGTGCCAGCAGCTTAAGCGTGAGCTTGAACACTGAAGCTTTCTTT. The chain recombines TRBV7-2 with TRBJ1-1; D uncertain. CDR1 is SGHTA and CDR2 is FQGNSA in the germline V gene. Between the trimmed V and J ends, which lost 2 bases and 0 bases, there was a span of 10 bases. CDR3 length equals 15 residues.

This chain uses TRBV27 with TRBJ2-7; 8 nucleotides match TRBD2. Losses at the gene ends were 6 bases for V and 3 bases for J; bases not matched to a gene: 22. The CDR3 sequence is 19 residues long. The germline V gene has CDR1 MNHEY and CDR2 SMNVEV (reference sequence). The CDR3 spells CASRPFAPESAGVGYEQYF. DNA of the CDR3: TGTGCCAGCAGGCCTTTCGCCCCCGAATCAGCGGGAGTCGGCTACGAGCAGTACTTC.

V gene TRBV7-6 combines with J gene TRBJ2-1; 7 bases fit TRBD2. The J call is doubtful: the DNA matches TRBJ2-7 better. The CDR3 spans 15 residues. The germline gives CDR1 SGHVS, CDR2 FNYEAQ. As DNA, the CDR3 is TGTGCCAGCAGCCCCCGAGCGGGGACCTTATACGAGCAGTACTTC. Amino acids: CASSPRAGTLYEQYF.

The CDR3 bases are TGTGCCAGCAGCTCCACCACAGGGGCTGGCTACACCTTC. It codes for CASSSTTGAGYTF. This chain links TRBV12-3 or TRBV12-4 with TRBJ1-2; TRBD1 matches at 7 bases. The CDR3 contains 13 residues. Trimming removed 6 bases from V and 7 bases from J; junction bases left unmatched: 8.

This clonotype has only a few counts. CDR3 coding DNA: TGTGCCAGCAGCTCACCCGGGACAGGGGATGCCAGTGGGGATACGCAGTATTTT. Translation: CASSSPGTGDASGDTQYF. The V gene is TRBV5-6, the J gene TRBJ2-3, with TRBD1 matching 10 bases. Germline V lookup: CDR1 SGHDT, CDR2 YYEEEE. CDR3 length equals 18 residues. Losses at the gene ends were 3 bases for V and 6 bases for J; bases not matched to a gene: 16.

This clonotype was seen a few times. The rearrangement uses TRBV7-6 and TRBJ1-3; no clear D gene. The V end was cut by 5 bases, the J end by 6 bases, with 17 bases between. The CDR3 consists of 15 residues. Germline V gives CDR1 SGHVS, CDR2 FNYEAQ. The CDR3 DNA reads TGTGCCAGCAGCCAAACCGGAGGGTTGGAAAACACCATATATTTT. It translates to CASSQTGGLENTIYF.

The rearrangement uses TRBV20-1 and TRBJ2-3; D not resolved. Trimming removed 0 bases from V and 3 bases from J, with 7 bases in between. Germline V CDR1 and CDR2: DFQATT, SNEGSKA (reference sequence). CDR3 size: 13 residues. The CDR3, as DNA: TGCAGTGCTAGAGATACCATAACAGATACGCAGTATTTT. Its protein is CSARDTITDTQYF.

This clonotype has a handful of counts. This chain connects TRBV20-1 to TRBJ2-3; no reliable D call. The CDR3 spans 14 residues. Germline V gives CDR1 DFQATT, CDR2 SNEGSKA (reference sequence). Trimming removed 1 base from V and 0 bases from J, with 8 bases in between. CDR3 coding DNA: TGCAGTGCTAGAGTGTGGGTTAGCACAGATACGCAGTATTTT. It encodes CSARVWVSTDTQYF.

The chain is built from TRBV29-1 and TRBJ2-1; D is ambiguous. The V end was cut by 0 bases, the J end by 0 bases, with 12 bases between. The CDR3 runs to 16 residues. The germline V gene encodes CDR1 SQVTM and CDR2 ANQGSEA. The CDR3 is CSVEDLTSSSYNEQFF. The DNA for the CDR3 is TGCAGCGTTGAAGATCTAACGTCCAGCTCCTACAATGAGCAGTTCTTC.

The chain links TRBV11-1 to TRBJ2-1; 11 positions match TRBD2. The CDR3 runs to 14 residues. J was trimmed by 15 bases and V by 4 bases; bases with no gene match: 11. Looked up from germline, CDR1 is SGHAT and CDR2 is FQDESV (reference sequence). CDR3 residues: CASSSTRVLAGVFF. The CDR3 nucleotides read TGTGCCAGCAGCTCGACGAGGGTACTAGCGGGAGTGTTCTTC.

The CDR3 loop reads CASSLSPPEAFF. As DNA, the CDR3 is TGTGCCAGCAGTTTAAGTCCACCCGAAGCTTTCTTT. This rearrangement joins TRBV12-3 or TRBV12-4 to TRBJ1-1; D gene ambiguous. CDR3 length: 12 residues. V was trimmed by 2 bases and J by 8 bases, leaving 9 bases between them.

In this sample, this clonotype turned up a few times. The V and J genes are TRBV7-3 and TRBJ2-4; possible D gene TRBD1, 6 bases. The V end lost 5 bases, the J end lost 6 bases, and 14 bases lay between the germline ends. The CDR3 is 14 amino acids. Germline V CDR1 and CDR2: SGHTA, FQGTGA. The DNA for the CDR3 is TGTGCCAGCAGCCAATACAGGGAGTCAAACATTCAGTACTTC. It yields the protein CASSQYRESNIQYF.

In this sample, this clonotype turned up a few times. The CDR3 sequence: CASSSSSGSVHEQYF. As DNA, the CDR3 is TGTGCCAGCAGCAGTTCTAGCGGGAGTGTCCACGAGCAGTACTTC. The chain links TRBV5-5 to TRBJ2-7; 10 bases align to TRBD2. J was trimmed by 5 bases and V by 4 bases; bases with no gene match: 9. The germline V gene encodes CDR1 SGHKS and CDR2 YYEKEE (reference sequence). The CDR3 is made up of 15 amino acids.

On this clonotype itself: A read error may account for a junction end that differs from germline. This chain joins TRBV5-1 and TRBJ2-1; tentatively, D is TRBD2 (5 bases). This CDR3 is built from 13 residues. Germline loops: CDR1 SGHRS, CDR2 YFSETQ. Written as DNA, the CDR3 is TGCGCCAGCACCCCGGACTCAGACAATGAACAGTTCTTC. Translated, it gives CASTPDSDNEQFF. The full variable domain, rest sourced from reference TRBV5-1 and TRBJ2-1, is KAGVTQTPRYLIKTRGQQVTLSCSPISGHRSVSWYQQTPGQGLQFLFEYFSETQRNKGNFPGRFSGRQFSNSRSEMNVSTLELGDSALYLCASTPDSDNEQFFGPGTRLTVL.

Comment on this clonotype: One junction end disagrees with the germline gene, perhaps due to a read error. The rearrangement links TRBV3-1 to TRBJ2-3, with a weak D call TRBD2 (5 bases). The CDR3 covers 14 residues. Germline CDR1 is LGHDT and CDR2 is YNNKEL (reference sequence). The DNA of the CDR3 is TGTGCCAGCAGCCAAGGACCCTGGGGAGATACGCGGTATTTT. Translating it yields CASSQGPWGDTRYF.

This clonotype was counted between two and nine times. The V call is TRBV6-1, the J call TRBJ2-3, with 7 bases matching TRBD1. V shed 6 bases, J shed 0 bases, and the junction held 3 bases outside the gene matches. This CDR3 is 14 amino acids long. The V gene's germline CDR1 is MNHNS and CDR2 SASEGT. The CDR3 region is CASRTGLSTDTQYF. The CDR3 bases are TGTGCCAGCAGGACAGGGTTGAGCACAGATACGCAGTATTTT.

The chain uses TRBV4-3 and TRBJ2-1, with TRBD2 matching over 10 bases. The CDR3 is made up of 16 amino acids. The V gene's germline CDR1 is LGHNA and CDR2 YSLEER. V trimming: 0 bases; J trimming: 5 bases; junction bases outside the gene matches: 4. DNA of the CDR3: TGCGCCAGCAGCCAAGATTTCGGGACTAGCGACAATGAGCAGTTCTTC. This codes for CASSQDFGTSDNEQFF.

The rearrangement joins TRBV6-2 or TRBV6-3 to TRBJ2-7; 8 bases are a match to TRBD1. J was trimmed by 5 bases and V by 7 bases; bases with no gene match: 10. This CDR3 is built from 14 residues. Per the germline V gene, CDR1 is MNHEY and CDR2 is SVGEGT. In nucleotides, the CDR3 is TGTGCCAGCATCACCGGGGACAGGTCCCACGAGCAGTACTTC. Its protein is CASITGDRSHEQYF.

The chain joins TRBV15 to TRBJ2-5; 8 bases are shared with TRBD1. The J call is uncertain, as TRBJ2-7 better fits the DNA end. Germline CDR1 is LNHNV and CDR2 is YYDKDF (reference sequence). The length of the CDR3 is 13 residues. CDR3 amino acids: CATSRDGQGEQYF. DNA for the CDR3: TGTGCCACCAGCAGAGATGGACAGGGCGAGCAGTACTTC.

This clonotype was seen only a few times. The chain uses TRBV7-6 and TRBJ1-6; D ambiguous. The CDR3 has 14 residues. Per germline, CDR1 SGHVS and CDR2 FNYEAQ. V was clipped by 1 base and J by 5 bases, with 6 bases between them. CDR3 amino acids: CASSLGEDNSPLHF. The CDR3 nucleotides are TGTGCCAGCAGCTTAGGGGAAGATAATTCACCCCTCCACTTT.

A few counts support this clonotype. In DNA form, the CDR3 reads TGCAGTGCTCCGAGGCGGGAGGGCTTGAATGAGCAGTTCTTC. This encodes CSAPRREGLNEQFF. The gene calls are TRBV20-1 and TRBJ2-5; 9 positions match TRBD2. The J call is in doubt because the DNA end fits TRBJ2-1 better. The CDR3 has 14 residues. In germline, CDR1 is DFQATT, CDR2 SNEGSKA (reference sequence).

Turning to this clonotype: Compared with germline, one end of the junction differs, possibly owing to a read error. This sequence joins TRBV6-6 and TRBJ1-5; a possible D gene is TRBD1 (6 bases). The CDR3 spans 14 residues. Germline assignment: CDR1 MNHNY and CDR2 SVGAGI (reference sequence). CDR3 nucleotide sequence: TGTGCCAGCAGGAGGACAGACTCCAATCAGCCCCGGCATTTT. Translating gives CASRRTDSNQPRHF.